These 23 T cell receptor beta chains were sequenced from one sample in a study of T-cell memory formation after mild COVID-19. TCRdb analysed the 5' RACE reads with MiXCR anew, one entry per CDR3 protein. The table shows 560,000 or so distinct CDR3 sequences, with around 15% occurring only once. Source material: PBMCs or a T cell subset sorted from them (not recorded which). Receptors were obtained from an adult woman who had mild COVID-19 (a few samples of this study predate the infection). Cell type and time point are not known.

This clonotype was picked up a small number of times. The chain is built from TRBV4-3 and TRBJ2-5, with a weak D call TRBD2 (6 bases). CDR1 and CDR2 (germline): LGHNA, YSLEER. CDR3 length: 15 residues. The V and J ends lost 0 bases and 5 bases respectively, with 13 bases between them. CDR3 nucleotide sequence: TGCGCCAGCAGCCAAGAAAGAGATGGGGGGGAGACCCAGTACTTC. It codes for CASSQERDGGETQYF.

The chain carries TRBV3-1 and TRBJ2-1; 13 bases are shared with TRBD2. The V and J ends lost 3 bases and 4 bases, in that order; junction bases with no gene match: 6. Per germline, CDR1 LGHDT and CDR2 YNNKEL (reference sequence). This CDR3 region has 17 residues. CDR3 amino acids: CASSHSWTSGSYNEQFF. CDR3 coding DNA: TGTGCCAGCAGCCATTCCTGGACTAGCGGGAGTTACAATGAGCAGTTCTTC.

This clonotype was found a few times. V is TRBV6-4 and J is TRBJ1-1, with 9 bases fitting TRBD1. Germline V gives CDR1 MRHNA, CDR2 SNTAGT. J lost 3 bases, V lost 5 bases, and 10 bases had no gene match. The CDR3 has 16 amino acids. The CDR3 loop reads CASSFTDRGLYTEAFF. The CDR3 region has the DNA TGTGCCAGCAGTTTTACTGACAGGGGGTTGTACACTGAAGCTTTCTTT.

This clonotype appeared many times. The V and J genes are TRBV7-3 and TRBJ1-1, with D possibly being TRBD1 (5 bases). The V and J ends lost 2 bases and 0 bases respectively, with 10 bases between them. Germline assignment: CDR1 SGHTA and CDR2 FQGTGA. The CDR3 totals 15 residues. The CDR3 is CASSLGGTVNTEAFF. For the CDR3, the DNA is TGTGCCAGCAGCTTAGGGGGGACGGTGAACACTGAAGCTTTCTTT.

This clonotype has just a few counts. A much larger clone is a single base away; this may be a read error. This sequence joins TRBV20-1 and TRBJ1-6, with unresolved D. CDR1 is DFQATT and CDR2 is SNEGSKA in the germline V gene (reference sequence). This CDR3 is 17 amino acids long. V lost 0 bases to trimming and J lost 6 bases, with 18 bases between them. The CDR3 protein is CSARDPSTNACNSPLHF. The CDR3 DNA sequence: TGCAGTGCTAGAGACCCCAGCACGAACGCCTGTAATTCACCCCTCCACTTT.

In this sample, this clonotype turned up many times. The chain has TRBV12-3 or TRBV12-4 and TRBJ2-5; D may be TRBD1 or TRBD2 (6 bases each). Trimming took off 6 bases at V and 7 bases at J, with 12 bases between the two ends. This CDR3 spans 12 amino acids. The CDR3 loop reads CASRPEGGTQYF. For the CDR3, the DNA is TGTGCCAGCAGACCCGAGGGGGGGACCCAGTACTTC.

This clonotype was recorded a few times. This rearrangement joins TRBV7-2 to TRBJ1-6, with 10 bases lining up with TRBD1. V trimming: 1 base; J trimming: 13 bases; junction bases outside the gene matches: 10. The CDR3 has 16 amino acids. CDR1 and CDR2 (germline): SGHTA, FQGNSA. CDR3 in amino acids: CASSLVDPGQGTPLHF. The DNA for the CDR3 is TGTGCCAGCAGCTTAGTCGATCCGGGACAGGGGACCCCCCTCCACTTT.

The gene calls are TRBV18 and TRBJ1-1, with unresolved D. This CDR3 region has 15 residues. Trimming cost V 6 bases and J 0 bases, with 14 bases left between them. Germline V lookup: CDR1 KGHSH, CDR2 LQKENI. The CDR3 spells CASSPQFSVNTEAFF. CDR3 in DNA: TGTGCCAGCTCTCCGCAGTTTAGTGTGAACACTGAAGCTTTCTTT.

This clonotype was observed a few times. This chain uses TRBV7-9 with TRBJ2-5; D perhaps matches TRBD2 (6 bases). The CDR3 covers 14 residues. Germline CDR1 and CDR2: SEHNR and FQNEAQ (reference sequence). Trimming cost V 4 bases and J 1 base, with 10 bases left between them. CDR3 sequence: CASSSGGVQETQYF. The CDR3, as DNA: TGTGCCAGCAGCTCTGGCGGGGTCCAAGAGACCCAGTACTTC.

A few counts support this clonotype. The V gene is TRBV24-1, the J gene TRBJ2-3, with 8 bases fitting TRBD1. V lost 5 bases and J lost 0; bases outside the gene matches: 12. The germline CDR1 and CDR2 sequences are KGHDR and SFDVKD. There are 18 residues in the CDR3. The CDR3 protein is CATSALSRTGPSTDTQYF. The CDR3 DNA reads as TGTGCCACCAGTGCCCTTTCCCGGACAGGGCCCAGCACAGATACGCAGTATTTT.

J is TRBJ2-1 and V is TRBV5-1; 13 bases map to TRBD2. This CDR3 has 15 residues. The V segment lost 4 bases and the J segment 6 bases; nucleotides outside the gene matches: 4. The germline CDR1 and CDR2 sequences are SGHRS and YFSETQ. Written as DNA, the CDR3 is TGCGCCAGCAGCCAGGGACTAGCGGGGCCCAATGAGCAGTTCTTC. Its translation: CASSQGLAGPNEQFF.

J is TRBJ1-5 and V is TRBV27, with D perhaps TRBD1 (6 bases). Trimming shortened V by 5 bases and J by 0 bases, and 14 bases separated the two germline ends. The CDR3 is 16 amino acids. Germline V gene lookup returns CDR1 MNHEY and CDR2 SMNVEV (reference sequence). CDR3 bases: TGTGCCAGCAGTCACAGGGTTCCGTATAGCAATCAGCCCCAGCATTTT. Encoded protein: CASSHRVPYSNQPQHF.

J is TRBJ2-7 and V is TRBV7-8, with TRBD2 matching over 13 bases. Germline assignment: CDR1 SGHVS and CDR2 FQNEAQ. The CDR3 sequence is 15 residues long. With V trimmed by 1 base and J by 10 bases, 7 bases remained unmatched. The DNA for the CDR3 is TGTGCCAGCAGCTTAGGGCGGACTAGCGGGAGAGGACAGTACTTC. It specifies CASSLGRTSGRGQYF.

This sequence joins TRBV27 and TRBJ1-1; D remains ambiguous. The CDR3 sequence is 15 residues long. The V end was cut by 3 bases, the J end by 0 bases, with 11 bases between. From germline, CDR1 is MNHEY and CDR2 SMNVEV (reference sequence). The CDR3 DNA reads TGTGCCAGCAGTTTCAATACGGGGTTGAACACTGAAGCTTTCTTT. This encodes CASSFNTGLNTEAFF.

The chain employs TRBV5-1 and TRBJ2-5; D call uncertain. V lost 9 bases and J 6 bases, leaving 24 bases between the germline ends. The germline V gene encodes CDR1 SGHRS and CDR2 YFSETQ. CDR3 length equals 15 residues. As DNA, the CDR3 is TGCGCCACGCGAGAATCTTGGGTTGGGCCACAGACCCAGTACTTC. Its protein product is CATRESWVGPQTQYF.

This chain links TRBV29-1 with TRBJ1-2; D is unresolved. In germline, CDR1 is SQVTM, CDR2 ANQGSEA. The CDR3 totals 9 residues. The V end lost 4 bases, the J end lost 6 bases, and 3 bases lay between the germline ends. CDR3 bases: TGCAGCGTTGGTAATGGCTACACCTTC. As protein: CSVGNGYTF.

This clonotype was detected once. The chain carries TRBV6-2 or TRBV6-3 and TRBJ2-7; 10 bases agree with TRBD1. Trimming cost V 6 bases and J 5 bases; bases outside gene matches: 10. Per germline, CDR1 MNHEY and CDR2 SVGEGT. The CDR3 extends over 15 amino acids. The DNA of the CDR3 is TGTGCCAGCAGGCGTACCGGGACAGGGGTTAACGAGCAGTACTTC. It codes for CASRRTGTGVNEQYF.

This clonotype was picked up a small number of times. The V gene is TRBV20-1, the J gene TRBJ2-4, with a tentative D call TRBD1 (6 bases). The CDR3 length is 15 residues. Trimming pared 0 bases from V and 8 bases from J, leaving 17 bases between. The germline V gene has CDR1 DFQATT and CDR2 SNEGSKA (reference sequence). CDR3 nucleotide sequence: TGCAGTGCTAGAGATTATTCAGGGGTTATCGACATTCAGTACTTC. Its protein product is CSARDYSGVIDIQYF.

In its sample, this clonotype was seen a few times. The chain links TRBV14 to TRBJ1-2; possible D gene TRBD1, 6 bases. Trimming left V 0 bases short and J 0 bases short, with 17 bases between. Germline lookup yields CDR1 SGHDN and CDR2 FVKESK. This CDR3 region has 18 residues. In DNA, the CDR3 is TGTGCCAGCAGCCAAGAATTAGCTGGCGGGACACCTAACTATGGCTACACCTTC. Its translation is CASSQELAGGTPNYGYTF.

This clonotype was recorded a few times. The J gene is TRBJ2-1, the V gene TRBV5-1; D is unresolved. Germline CDR1 and CDR2: SGHRS and YFSETQ. The CDR3 spans 16 residues. With 0 bases removed from V and 4 bases from J, the gap between germline ends came to 14 bases. CDR3 nucleotides: TGCGCCAGCAGCTTGGTGGGCGGAGATCCGTACAATGAGCAGTTCTTC. This encodes CASSLVGGDPYNEQFF.

The chain links TRBV27 to TRBJ2-3, with TRBD1 as a possible D gene (5 bases). The CDR3 contains 12 residues. Germline V lookup: CDR1 MNHEY, CDR2 SMNVEV (reference sequence). Trimming shortened V by 10 bases and J by 1 base, and 9 bases separated the two germline ends. CDR3 sequence: CATGLGTDTQYF. The CDR3 DNA reads TGTGCCACAGGGCTAGGCACAGATACGCAGTATTTT.

There are a few counts of this clonotype. This rearrangement joins TRBV27 to TRBJ2-2, with D uncertain. The CDR3 runs 15 residues. V lost 5 bases and J 6 bases, leaving 16 bases between the germline ends. Germline V gives CDR1 MNHEY, CDR2 SMNVEV (reference sequence). The DNA of the CDR3 is TGTGCCAGCAGTCCCACGCAAGGGTGGGCCGGGGAGCTGTTTTTT. Encoded protein: CASSPTQGWAGELFF.

The chain joins TRBV3-1 to TRBJ2-7, with a weak D call TRBD2 (6 bases). The CDR3 spans 15 residues. CDR1 and CDR2 (germline): LGHDT, YNNKEL (reference sequence). V was cut by 3 bases and J by 3 bases, with 15 bases left in between. The CDR3 nucleotides read TGTGCCAGCAGCCACTCGGGTAGCGGAAGCTACGAGCAGTACTTC. Translation: CASSHSGSGSYEQYF.